What follows is one T cell receptor beta chain and its context. As yet, its antigen is unknown. CDR1 SGHRS and CDR2 YFSETQ come from the germline V gene. Trimming cost V 0 bases and J 0 bases, with 13 bases left between them. CDR3 length: 17 amino acids. Here immunoSEQ multiplex PCR was the method, and the copy in TCRdb shows in-frame clones only, minus some. This repertoire shows around 70,000 clones, 92% found once; its top ten account for 6.5% to 8.5%. This record belongs to a study of OX40 agonist ivuxolimab in advanced cancers. As for the study in general: Three patients had partial responses: one hepatocellular carcinoma, two cutaneous melanoma.

Notes on the study in general: In CD8+ T cells, expanded clones were on average more numerous than in CD4+. The CD4+ and CD8+ T cells in the blood had expanded clonally by week 6 at 0.1 to 3.0 mg/kg.

People who had autoimmune disease history or systemic immunosuppression were excluded. The clonotype originates from an adult with an advanced solid tumor such as melanoma, head and neck, liver or kidney cancer. The chain is built from TRBV5-1 and TRBJ1-3; D is possibly TRBD1 (5 bases). The sample in question was CD4+ or CD8+ T cells sorted from blood, obtained in a trial of the OX40 agonist ivuxolimab. CDR3 DNA sequence: TGCGCCAGCAGCTTGGTATTAAGGGGCCTCTCTGGAAACACCATATATTTT. The encoded protein is CASSLVLRGLSGNTIYF.